This entry features one T cell receptor (beta chain) sequence. No antigen is known for it. The second PCR ran roughly 6 to 11 cycles with a sample-barcoded 5' primer and J-beta primers. The study obtained at least 3 million CDR3-containing paired-end reads from every sample. TCRdb processed the 5' RACE reads anew with MiXCR; each CDR3 protein has one entry. The profile covers roughly 1.5 million distinct CDR3 sequences, with approximately 43% appearing a single time and under 5% taken by the ten largest. This record belongs to a study of blood T cells in healthy people across ages. Trimming cost V 5 bases and J 3 bases; bases outside gene matches: 6. Germline values: CDR1 SGHAT, CDR2 FQNNGV. The CDR3 loop spans 15 amino acids. Study conclusions and caveats: In the absence of known donor CMV status, changes in expanded clonotypes were possibly confounded. Estimated diversity across one million T cells was deemed an underestimate.

This TCR was recovered from a woman under 30 in good health. Input material: blood. This chain uses TRBV11-2 with TRBJ2-1; 8 bases are a match to TRBD2. The CDR3 spells CASSLYRGGYNEQFF. In DNA form, the CDR3 reads TGTGCCAGCAGCCTTTATCGGGGGGGCTACAATGAGCAGTTCTTC.